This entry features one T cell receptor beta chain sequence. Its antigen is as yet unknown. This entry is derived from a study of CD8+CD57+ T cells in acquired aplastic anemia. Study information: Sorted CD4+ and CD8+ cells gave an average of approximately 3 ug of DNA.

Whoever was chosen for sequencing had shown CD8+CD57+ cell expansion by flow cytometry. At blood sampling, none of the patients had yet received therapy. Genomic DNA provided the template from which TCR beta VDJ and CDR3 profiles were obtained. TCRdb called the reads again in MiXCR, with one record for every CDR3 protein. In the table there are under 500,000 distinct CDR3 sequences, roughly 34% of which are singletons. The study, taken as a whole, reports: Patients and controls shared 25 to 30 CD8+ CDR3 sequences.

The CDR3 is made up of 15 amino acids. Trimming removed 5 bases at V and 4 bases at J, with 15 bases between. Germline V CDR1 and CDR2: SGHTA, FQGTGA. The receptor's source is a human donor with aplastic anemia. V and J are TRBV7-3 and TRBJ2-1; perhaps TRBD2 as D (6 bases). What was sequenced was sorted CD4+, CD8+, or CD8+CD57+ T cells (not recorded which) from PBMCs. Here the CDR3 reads CASSLTRLGYNEQFF. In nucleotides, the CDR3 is TGTGCCAGCAGCCTGACTAGATTGGGTTACAATGAGCAGTTCTTC.